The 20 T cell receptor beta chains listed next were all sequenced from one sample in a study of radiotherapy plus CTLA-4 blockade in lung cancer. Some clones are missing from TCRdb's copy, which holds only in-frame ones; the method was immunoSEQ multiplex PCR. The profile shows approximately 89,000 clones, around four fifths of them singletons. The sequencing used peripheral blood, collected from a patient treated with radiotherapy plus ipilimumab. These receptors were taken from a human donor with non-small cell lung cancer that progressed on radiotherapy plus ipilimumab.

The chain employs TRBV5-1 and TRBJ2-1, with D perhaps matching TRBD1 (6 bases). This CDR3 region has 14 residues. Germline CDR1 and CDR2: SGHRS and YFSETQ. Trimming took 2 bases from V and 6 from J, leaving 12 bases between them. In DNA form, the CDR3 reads TGCGCCAGCAGCTTAGGACAGAGAACCAATGAGCAGTTCTTC. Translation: CASSLGQRTNEQFF.

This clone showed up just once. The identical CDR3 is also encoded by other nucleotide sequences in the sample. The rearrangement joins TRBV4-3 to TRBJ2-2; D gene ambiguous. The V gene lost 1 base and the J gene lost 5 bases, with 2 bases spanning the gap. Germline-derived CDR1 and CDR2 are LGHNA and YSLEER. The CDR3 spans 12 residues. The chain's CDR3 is CASSQGTGELFF. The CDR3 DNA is TGCGCCAGCAGCCAAGGTACCGGGGAGCTGTTTTTT.

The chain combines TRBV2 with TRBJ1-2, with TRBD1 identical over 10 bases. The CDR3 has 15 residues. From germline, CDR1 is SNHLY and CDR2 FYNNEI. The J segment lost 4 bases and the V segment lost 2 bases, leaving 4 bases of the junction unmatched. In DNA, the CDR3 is TGTGCCAGCAGTGAAACCCGGGACAGGGGCTATGGCTACACCTTC. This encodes CASSETRDRGYGYTF.

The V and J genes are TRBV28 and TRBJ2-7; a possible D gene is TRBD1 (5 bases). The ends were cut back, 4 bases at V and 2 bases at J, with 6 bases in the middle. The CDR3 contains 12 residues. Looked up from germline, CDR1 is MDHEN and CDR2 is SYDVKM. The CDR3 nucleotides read TGTGCCAGCAGTTGGGGCACCTACGAGCAGTACTTC. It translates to CASSWGTYEQYF.

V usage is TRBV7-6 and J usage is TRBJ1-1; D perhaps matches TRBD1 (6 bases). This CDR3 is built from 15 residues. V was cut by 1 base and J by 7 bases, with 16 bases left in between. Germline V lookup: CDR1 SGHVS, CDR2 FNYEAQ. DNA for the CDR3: TGTGCCAGCAGCTTAGGTGGGTTTGGAGGGGGTGAAGCTTTCTTT. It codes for CASSLGGFGGGEAFF.

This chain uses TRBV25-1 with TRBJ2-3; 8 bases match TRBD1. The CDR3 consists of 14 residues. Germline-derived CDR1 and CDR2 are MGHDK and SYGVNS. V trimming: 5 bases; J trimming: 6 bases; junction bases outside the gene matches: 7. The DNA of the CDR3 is TGTGCCAGCAGTTTTCGCCAGGGGGCGGATACGCAGTATTTT. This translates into CASSFRQGADTQYF.

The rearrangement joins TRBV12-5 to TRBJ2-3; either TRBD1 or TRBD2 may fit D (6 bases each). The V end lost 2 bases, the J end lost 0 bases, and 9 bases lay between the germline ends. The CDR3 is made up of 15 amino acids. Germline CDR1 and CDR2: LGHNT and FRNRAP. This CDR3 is CASGLQGTSTDTQYF. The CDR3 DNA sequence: TGTGCTAGTGGTTTGCAGGGGACTAGCACAGATACGCAGTATTTT.

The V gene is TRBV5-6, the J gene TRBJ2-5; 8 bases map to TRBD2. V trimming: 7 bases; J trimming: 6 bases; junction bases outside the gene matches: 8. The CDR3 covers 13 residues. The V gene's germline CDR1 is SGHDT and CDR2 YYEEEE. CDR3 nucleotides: TGTGCCAGCTCCGGGACTAGTCTACAGACCCAGTACTTC. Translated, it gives CASSGTSLQTQYF.

The DNA for the CDR3 is TGTGCCAGCAGCTTTACCAGACCTACCTCCGGAAACACCATATATTTT. Protein: CASSFTRPTSGNTIYF. V is TRBV7-8 and J is TRBJ1-3; D gene unclear. The CDR3 contains 16 residues. Trimming left V 3 bases short and J 4 bases short, with 16 bases between. Looked up from germline, CDR1 is SGHVS and CDR2 is FQNEAQ.

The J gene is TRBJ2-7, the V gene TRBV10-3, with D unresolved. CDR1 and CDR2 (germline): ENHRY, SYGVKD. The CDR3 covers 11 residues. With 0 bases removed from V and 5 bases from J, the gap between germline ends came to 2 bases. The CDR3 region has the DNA TGTGCCATCAGTGAGTCGAACGAGCAGTACTTC. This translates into CAISESNEQYF.

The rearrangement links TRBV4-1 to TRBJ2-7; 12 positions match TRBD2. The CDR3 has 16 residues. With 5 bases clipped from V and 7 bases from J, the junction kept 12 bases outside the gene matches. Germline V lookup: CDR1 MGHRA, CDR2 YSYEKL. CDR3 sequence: CASSLRLAGAGGEQYF. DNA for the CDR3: TGCGCCAGCAGCTTAAGACTAGCGGGAGCCGGGGGGGAGCAGTACTTC.

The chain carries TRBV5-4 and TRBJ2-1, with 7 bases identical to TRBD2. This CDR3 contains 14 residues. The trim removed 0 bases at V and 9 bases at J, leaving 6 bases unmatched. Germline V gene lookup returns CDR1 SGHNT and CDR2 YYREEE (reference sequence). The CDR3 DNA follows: TGTGCCAGCAGCTTGGGTACCACGGGGGGTGAGCAGTTCTTC. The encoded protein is CASSLGTTGGEQFF. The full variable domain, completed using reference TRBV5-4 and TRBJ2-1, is ETGVTQSPTHLIKTRGQQVTLRCSSQSGHNTVSWYQQALGQGPQFIFQYYREEENGRGNFPPRFSGLQFPNYSSELNVNALELDDSALYLCASSLGTTGGEQFFGPGTRLTVL.

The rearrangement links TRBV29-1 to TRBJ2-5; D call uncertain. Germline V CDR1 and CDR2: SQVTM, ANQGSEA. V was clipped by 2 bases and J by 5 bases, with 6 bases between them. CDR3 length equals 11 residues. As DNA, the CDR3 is TGCAGCGTTGAACGGTGGGAGACCCAGTACTTC. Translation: CSVERWETQYF.

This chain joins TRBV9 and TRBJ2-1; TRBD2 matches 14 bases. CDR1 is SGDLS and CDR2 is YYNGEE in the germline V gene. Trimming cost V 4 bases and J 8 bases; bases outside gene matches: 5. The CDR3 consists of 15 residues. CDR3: CASSKGLAGADEQFF. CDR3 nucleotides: TGTGCCAGCAGCAAGGGACTAGCGGGAGCTGATGAGCAGTTCTTC.

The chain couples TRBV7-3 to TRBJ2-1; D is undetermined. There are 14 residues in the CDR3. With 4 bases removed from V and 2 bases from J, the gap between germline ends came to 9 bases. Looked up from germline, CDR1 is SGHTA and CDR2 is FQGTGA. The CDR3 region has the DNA TGTGCCAGCAGCTCTTATGGCCCCTACAATGAGCAGTTCTTC. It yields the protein CASSSYGPYNEQFF.

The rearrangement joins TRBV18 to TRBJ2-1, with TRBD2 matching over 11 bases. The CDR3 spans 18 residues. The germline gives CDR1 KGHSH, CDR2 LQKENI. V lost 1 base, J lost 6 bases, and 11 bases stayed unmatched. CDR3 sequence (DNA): TGTGCCAGCTCACCACGAGATCGGGCTAGCGGGGGGATCAATGAGCAGTTCTTC. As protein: CASSPRDRASGGINEQFF.

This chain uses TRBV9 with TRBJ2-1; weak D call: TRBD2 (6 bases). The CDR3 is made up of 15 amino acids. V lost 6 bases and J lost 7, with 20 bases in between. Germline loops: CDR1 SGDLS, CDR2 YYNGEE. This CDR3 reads CASNPGGFGGNEQFF. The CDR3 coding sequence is TGTGCCAGCAACCCTGGCGGGTTCGGAGGGAATGAGCAGTTCTTC.

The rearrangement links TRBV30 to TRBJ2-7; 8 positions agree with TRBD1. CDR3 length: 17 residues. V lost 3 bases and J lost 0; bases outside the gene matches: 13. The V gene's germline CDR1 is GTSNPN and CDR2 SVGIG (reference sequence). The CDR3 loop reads CAWRPPARTGLSYEQYF. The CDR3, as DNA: TGTGCCTGGAGACCACCGGCCCGGACAGGGCTCTCCTACGAGCAGTACTTC. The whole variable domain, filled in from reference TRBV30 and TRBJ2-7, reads SQTIHQWPATLVQPVGSPLSLECTVEGTSNPNLYWYRQAAGRGLQLLFYSVGIGQISSEVPQNLSASRPQDRQFILSSKKLLLSDSGFYLCAWRPPARTGLSYEQYFGPGTRLTVT.

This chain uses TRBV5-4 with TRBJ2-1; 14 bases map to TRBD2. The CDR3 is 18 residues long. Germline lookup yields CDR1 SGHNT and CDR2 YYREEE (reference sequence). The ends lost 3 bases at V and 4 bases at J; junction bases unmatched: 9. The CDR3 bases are TGTGCCAGCAGCTCCGGGACTAGCGGGGGTCCCTCTTACAATGAGCAGTTCTTC. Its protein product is CASSSGTSGGPSYNEQFF.

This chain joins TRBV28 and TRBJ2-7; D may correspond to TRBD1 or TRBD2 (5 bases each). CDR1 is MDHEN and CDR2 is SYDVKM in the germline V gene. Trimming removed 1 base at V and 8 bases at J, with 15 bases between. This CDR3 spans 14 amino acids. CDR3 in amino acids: CASSLSGFGAKQYF. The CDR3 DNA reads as TGTGCCAGCAGTTTATCGGGATTTGGGGCCAAGCAGTACTTC.